The present TCR beta chain was sequenced within a study of T cells in Graves' hyperthyroidism and ophthalmopathy. Overall study results and limits: Blood held most thyroid clonotypes expanded above 0.001 frequency. Before onset, by a median of around 6.1 months, the model predicted ophthalmopathy.

About this clonotype: What it binds is not known.

V was shortened by 0 bases and J by 10 bases, with 13 bases between the two germline ends. Germline V CDR1 and CDR2: MNHEY, SVGAGI. CDR3 length: 15 residues. Amplified regions were TCR beta CDR3 sequences from RNA transcripts. A set of HTBI primers served as the primers for a first-round RT-PCR of the TCR CDR3. TCRdb reprocessed the multiplex PCR reads with MiXCR, giving one entry per CDR3 protein. The sample holds almost 500,000 distinct CDR3 sequences; about 20% are singletons and the top ten take about half. This clonotype was sampled from a woman aged 70-85 years with Graves' ophthalmopathy. The chain combines TRBV6-5 with TRBJ1-6; D is possibly TRBD1 (5 bases). Sequencing used blood. The CDR3: CASSYSGVFGSPLHF. CDR3 bases: TGTGCCAGCAGTTACTCGGGGGTATTCGGATCACCCCTCCACTTT.